This TCR beta chain was found in a study of vaccination effects on CD4 cells after COVID-19. Within the ViraFEST assay, antigen-specific CD4+ T cells underwent expansion with viral peptide pools prior to sequencing. Isolation of CD4+ T cells took place after approximately 10 days of culture. Convalescent patients had PCR-confirmed SARS-CoV-2 infection between March and December 2020. A density of around 2 million PBMC per well was used; these cells were cultured with around 10 IU/ml IL-2 and about 9.5 ug/ml peptides. Worth noting for this clone: Its matching antigen is unknown.

Data came from immunoSEQ multiplex PCR; TCRdb stores just in-frame clones and leaves some out. The data contain around 75,000 clones, about 69% of them singletons. The germline V gene has CDR1 MNHEY and CDR2 SVGAGI. The CDR3 is made up of 15 amino acids. Between the trimmed V and J ends, which lost 4 bases and 2 bases, there was a span of 15 bases. This chain uses TRBV6-5 with TRBJ2-7; D is possibly TRBD2 (5 bases). This sequence was found in a human donor who had a prior SARS-CoV-2 infection. The sample was CD4+ T cells from PBMCs cultured with HIV peptides, taken before COVID-19 vaccination. Noted subset: HIV-1 Nef peptide pool negative control/reference culture. CDR3 in amino acids: CASSSPGGSAYEQYF. The CDR3 DNA reads as TGTGCCAGCAGTTCCCCCGGAGGATCCGCCTACGAGCAGTACTTC.